The rows below give T cell receptor beta chains drawn from one sample of a study of blood T cell repertoires in COVID-19. Assay: immunoSEQ multiplex PCR; the TCRdb copy retains only in-frame clones and omits some. The sample lists under 80,000 clones, 65% to 90% occurring once. Sample: peripheral blood. Receptors were obtained from a woman aged 55-75 years with acute or convalescent COVID-19. Both conserved end residues are part of each CDR3. A D gene is named only where the DNA matches it firmly. Clone size appears in some rows only: once, few, many, or a class for an expanded clone.

V gene	D gene	J gene	clone size	CDR3 DNA	CDR3 protein
TRBV18	NA	TRBJ2-3	NA	TGTGCCAGCTCACCAACAGGCGCAAGCACAGATACGCAGTATTTT	CASSPTGASTDTQYF
TRBV19	NA	TRBJ1-6	NA	TGTGCCAGTAGTATAGGGTGGGACACTGGAGATTCACCCCTCCACTTT	CASSIGWDTGDSPLHF
TRBV3-1/TRBV3-2	NA	TRBJ1-6	NA	TGTGCCAGCAGCCAAGGTCGGGCAGGGAATTCACCCCTCCACTTT	CASSQGRAGNSPLHF
TRBV2	TRBD1	TRBJ1-5	NA	TGTGCCAGCAGTTATGACAGGGGGAATCAGCCCCAGCATTTT	CASSYDRGNQPQHF
TRBV25-1	NA	TRBJ1-2	NA	TGTGCCAGCAGTCCTGACGGGAACTATGGCTACACCTTC	CASSPDGNYGYTF
TRBV11-2	NA	TRBJ1-1	NA	TGTGCCAGCAGCTTAGTTTCGACAGTTAACACTGAAGCTTTCTTT	CASSLVSTVNTEAFF
TRBV6-5	NA	TRBJ2-1	NA	TGTGCCAGCAGCCTGACTCGGCGGGAGCAGTTCTTC	CASSLTRREQFF
TRBV7-2	NA	TRBJ1-2	NA	TGTGCCAGCGGCAGGGCCCGGAACTATGGCTACACCTTC	CASGRARNYGYTF
TRBV9	TRBD1	TRBJ2-7	NA	TGTGCCAGCAGCGCAACCGGGACAGTCTACGAGCAGTACTTC	CASSATGTVYEQYF
TRBV6-2/TRBV6-3	NA	TRBJ1-1	once	TGTGCCAGCAGTTTGGGGCCGGCAGTCATGAACACTGAAGCTTTCTTT	CASSLGPAVMNTEAFF
TRBV5-1	TRBD1	TRBJ1-4	NA	TGCGCCAGCAGCGTAGGACAGGGAGAGAACGAAAAACTGTTTTTT	CASSVGQGENEKLFF
TRBV5-1	TRBD1	TRBJ2-7	NA	TGCGCCAGCAGCCCGGGACAGGGGAGCGAGCAGTACTTC	CASSPGQGSEQYF
TRBV5-1	NA	TRBJ1-1	few	TGCGCCAGCAGCCCTAATACTATCATACAGGGCTTGAACACTGAAGCTTTCTTT	CASSPNTIIQGLNTEAFF
TRBV6-5	TRBD1	TRBJ1-6	NA	TGTGCCAGCAGGGGGACAGGGGTAAATTCACCCCTCCACTTT	CASRGTGVNSPLHF
TRBV9	NA	TRBJ2-7	NA	TGTGCCAGCAGCGGTGGAGACGAGCAGTACTTC	CASSGGDEQYF
TRBV21-1	NA	TRBJ2-7	NA	TGTGCCTCGAGGAGGCCCACCTCCTACGAGCAGTACTTC	CASRRPTSYEQYF
TRBV13	TRBD1	TRBJ2-3	NA	TGTGCCAGCAGCTCGGGACAGGGCACAGATACGCAGTATTTT	CASSSGQGTDTQYF
TRBV9	TRBD2	TRBJ2-1	once	TGTGCCAGCAGCGTAGATAGCGGGGGATACAATGAGCAGTTCTTC	CASSVDSGGYNEQFF
TRBV5-1	NA	TRBJ2-6	NA	TGCGCCAGCAGCCTACAGGGTTCTGGGGCCAACGTCCTGACTTTC	CASSLQGSGANVLTF
TRBV4-1	NA	TRBJ1-2	NA	TGCGCCAGCAGCCGCCTAAATGGAGACTACACCTTC	CASSRLNGDYTF
TRBV19	TRBD2	TRBJ2-1	NA	TGTGCCAGTACTCCAGCGGGGCTAAGGGGTGAGCAGTTCTTC	CASTPAGLRGEQFF
TRBV7-8	TRBD1	TRBJ2-7	NA	TGTGCCAGCAGCAAGACAGGGGGAGAGCAGTACTTC	CASSKTGGEQYF
TRBV6-1	NA	TRBJ1-3	NA	TGTGCCAGCAGTGAACAGGGAACAACTGGAAACACCATATATTTT	CASSEQGTTGNTIYF
TRBV5-1	TRBD1	TRBJ1-2	NA	TGCGCCAGCAGCCCTACAGGGGGTGGCTACACCTTC	CASSPTGGGYTF
TRBV19	NA	TRBJ1-2	NA	TGTGCCAGTAGTCCGGACACCACTAACTATGGCTACACCTTC	CASSPDTTNYGYTF
TRBV10-3	TRBD1	TRBJ1-5	NA	TGTGCCATCAGTGAGTCGACAGGGACAAGAGACCTTAGCAATCAGCCCCAGCATTTT	CAISESTGTRDLSNQPQHF
TRBV3-1/TRBV3-2	NA	TRBJ2-3	NA	TGTGCCAGCAGCCCCCCCCGAGCGGATACGCAGTATTTT	CASSPPRADTQYF
TRBV7-9	TRBD1	TRBJ1-2	NA	TGTGCCAGCAGTTGGGACAGGGCTAACTATGGCTACACCTTC	CASSWDRANYGYTF
TRBV7-8	NA	TRBJ1-5	NA	TGTGCCAGCAGCCCCCTCCCGGGGGGCAGTCAGCCCCAGCATTTT	CASSPLPGGSQPQHF
TRBV19	NA	TRBJ2-3	NA	TGTGCCAGTAGTATTTCCAGAAGCACAGATACGCAGTATTTT	CASSISRSTDTQYF
TRBV5-5	TRBD1	TRBJ1-1	once	TGTGCCAGCAGCCCTATGACAGGGGTGACTGAAGCTTTCTTT	CASSPMTGVTEAFF
TRBV5-4	TRBD1	TRBJ1-6	NA	TGTGCCAGCAGCTTCCGGACAGGGGACTATAATTCACCCCTCCACTTT	CASSFRTGDYNSPLHF
TRBV19	TRBD1	TRBJ1-1	NA	TGTGCCAGTAGTCAAGGACAGGGATTGAACACTGAAGCTTTCTTT	CASSQGQGLNTEAFF
TRBV18	NA	TRBJ1-5	NA	TGTGCCAGCTCACCGGGAGGGCGGCCCCAGCATTTT	CASSPGGRPQHF
TRBV9	NA	TRBJ1-3	NA	TGTGCCAGCAGCGGAGGGACAACCTCTGGAAACACCATATATTTT	CASSGGTTSGNTIYF
TRBV6-5	NA	TRBJ1-1	NA	TGTGCCAGCAGTTACTCCGGGAATACGAACACTGAAGCTTTCTTT	CASSYSGNTNTEAFF
TRBV5-1	NA	TRBJ1-2	once	TGCGCCAGCAGCTTGGTGTCCGTTCTCTATGGCTACACCTTC	CASSLVSVLYGYTF
TRBV18	TRBD1	TRBJ1-1	NA	TGTGCCAGCTCACCGGTTCCGGGACAGGTTAACACTGAAGCTTTCTTT	CASSPVPGQVNTEAFF
TRBV6-5	TRBD1	TRBJ1-2	NA	TGTGCCAGCAGTTCCCCACAGGGGCGGGGTGGCTACACCTTC	CASSSPQGRGGYTF
TRBV29-1	TRBD1	TRBJ1-1	NA	TGCAGCGTTGGACAGGGTGGTGAGACTGAAGCTTTCTTT	CSVGQGGETEAFF
TRBV5-1	NA	TRBJ1-1	NA	TGCGCCAGCAGCTTACTGACAGAGCTGAACACTGAAGCTTTCTTT	CASSLLTELNTEAFF
TRBV23-1	TRBD2	TRBJ2-4	NA	TGCGCCAGCAGTCACCGATCCCGAGCGGGGCCCTCCTTAGCCAAAAACATTCAGTACTTC	CASSHRSRAGPSLAKNIQYF
TRBV18	NA	TRBJ1-2	NA	TGTGCCAGCTCACCTGAGACAGGCTCCATTGGCTACACCTTC	CASSPETGSIGYTF
TRBV19	TRBD1	TRBJ1-6	once	TGTGCCAGTAGACAGGGGGCGAAGTATAATTCACCCCTCCACTTT	CASRQGAKYNSPLHF
TRBV27	TRBD2	TRBJ2-1	NA	TGTGCCAGCAGTTTATTGGCTAGCGGGGGGTCGTATGAGCAGTTCTTC	CASSLLASGGSYEQFF
TRBV25-1	NA	TRBJ2-2	NA	TGTGCCAGCAGTGAGGGGGGGCTGGACACCGGGGAGCTGTTTTTT	CASSEGGLDTGELFF
TRBV2	NA	TRBJ1-1	once	TGTGCCAGCAGAATCGCCCCGGGGGAAGCTTTCTTT	CASRIAPGEAFF